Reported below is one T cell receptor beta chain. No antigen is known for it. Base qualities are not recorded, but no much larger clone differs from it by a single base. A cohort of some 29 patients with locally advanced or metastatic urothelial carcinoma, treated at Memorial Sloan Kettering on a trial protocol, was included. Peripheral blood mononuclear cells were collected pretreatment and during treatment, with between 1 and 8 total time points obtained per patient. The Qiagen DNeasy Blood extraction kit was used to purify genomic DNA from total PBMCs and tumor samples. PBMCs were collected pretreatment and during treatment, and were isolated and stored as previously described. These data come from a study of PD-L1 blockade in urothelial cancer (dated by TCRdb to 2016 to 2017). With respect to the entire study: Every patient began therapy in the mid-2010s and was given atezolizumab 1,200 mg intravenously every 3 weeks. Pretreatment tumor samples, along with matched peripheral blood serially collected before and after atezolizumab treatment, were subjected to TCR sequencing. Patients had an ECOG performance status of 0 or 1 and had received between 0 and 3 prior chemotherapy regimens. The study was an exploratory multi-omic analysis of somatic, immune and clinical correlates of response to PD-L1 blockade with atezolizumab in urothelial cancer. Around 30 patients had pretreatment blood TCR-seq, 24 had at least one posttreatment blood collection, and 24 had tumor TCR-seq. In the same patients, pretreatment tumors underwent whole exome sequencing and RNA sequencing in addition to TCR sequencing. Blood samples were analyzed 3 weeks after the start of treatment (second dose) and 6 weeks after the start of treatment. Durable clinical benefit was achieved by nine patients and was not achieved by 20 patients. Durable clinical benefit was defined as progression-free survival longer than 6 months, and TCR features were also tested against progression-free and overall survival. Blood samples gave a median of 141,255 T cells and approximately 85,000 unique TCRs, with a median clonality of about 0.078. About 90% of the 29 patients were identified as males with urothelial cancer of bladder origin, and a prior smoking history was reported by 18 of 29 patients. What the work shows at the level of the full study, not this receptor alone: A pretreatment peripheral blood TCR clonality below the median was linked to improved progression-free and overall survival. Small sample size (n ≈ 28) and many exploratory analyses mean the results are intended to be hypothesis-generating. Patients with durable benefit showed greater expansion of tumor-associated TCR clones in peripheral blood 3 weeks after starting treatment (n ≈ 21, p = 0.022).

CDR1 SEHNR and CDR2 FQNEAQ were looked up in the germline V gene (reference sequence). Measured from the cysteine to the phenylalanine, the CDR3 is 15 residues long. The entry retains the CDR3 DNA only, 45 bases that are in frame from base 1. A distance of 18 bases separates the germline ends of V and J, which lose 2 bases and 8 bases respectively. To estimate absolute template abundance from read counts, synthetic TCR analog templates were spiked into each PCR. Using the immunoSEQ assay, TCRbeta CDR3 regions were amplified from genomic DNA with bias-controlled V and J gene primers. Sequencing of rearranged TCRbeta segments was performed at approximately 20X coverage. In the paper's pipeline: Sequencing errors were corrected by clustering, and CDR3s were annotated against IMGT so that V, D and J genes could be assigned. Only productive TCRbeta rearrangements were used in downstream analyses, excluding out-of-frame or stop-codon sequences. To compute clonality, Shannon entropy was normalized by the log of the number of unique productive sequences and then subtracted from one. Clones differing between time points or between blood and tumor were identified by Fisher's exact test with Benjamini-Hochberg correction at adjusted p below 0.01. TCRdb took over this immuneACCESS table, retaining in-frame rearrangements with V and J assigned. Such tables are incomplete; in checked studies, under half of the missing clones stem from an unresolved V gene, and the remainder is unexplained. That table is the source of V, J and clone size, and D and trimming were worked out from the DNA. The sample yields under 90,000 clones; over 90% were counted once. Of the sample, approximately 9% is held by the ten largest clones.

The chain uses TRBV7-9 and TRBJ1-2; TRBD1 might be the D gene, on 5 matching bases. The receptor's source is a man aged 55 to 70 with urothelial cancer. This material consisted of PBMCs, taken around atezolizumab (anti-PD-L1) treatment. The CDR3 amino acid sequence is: CASSLILREARGYTF. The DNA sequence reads TGTGCCAGCAGCTTAATTCTCAGGGAGGCAAGGGGCTACACCTTC.